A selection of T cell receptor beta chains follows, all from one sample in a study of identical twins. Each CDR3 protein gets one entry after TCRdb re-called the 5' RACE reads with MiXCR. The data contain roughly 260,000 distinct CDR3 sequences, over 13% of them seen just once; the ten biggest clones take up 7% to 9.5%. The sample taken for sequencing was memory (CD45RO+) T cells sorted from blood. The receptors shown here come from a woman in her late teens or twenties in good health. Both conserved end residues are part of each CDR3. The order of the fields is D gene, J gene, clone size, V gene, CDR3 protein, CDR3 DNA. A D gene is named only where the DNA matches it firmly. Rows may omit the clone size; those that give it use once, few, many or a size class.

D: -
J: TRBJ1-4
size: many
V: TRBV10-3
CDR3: CAISDGGSNEKLFF
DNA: TGTGCCATCAGTGACGGGGGCTCAAATGAAAAACTGTTTTTT

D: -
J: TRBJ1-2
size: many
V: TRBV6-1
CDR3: CASSPVMRGEGYTF
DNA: TGTGCCAGCAGTCCCGTGATGAGGGGGGAGGGCTACACCTTC

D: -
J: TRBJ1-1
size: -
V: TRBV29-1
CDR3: CSVRDLNTEAFF
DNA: TGCAGCGTCCGGGATCTGAACACTGAAGCTTTCTTT

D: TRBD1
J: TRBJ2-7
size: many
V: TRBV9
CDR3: CASSKQGGSYEQYF
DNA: TGTGCCAGCAGCAAACAGGGGGGATCCTACGAGCAGTACTTC

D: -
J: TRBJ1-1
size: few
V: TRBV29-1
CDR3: CSVEKGLNTEAFF
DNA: TGCAGCGTTGAAAAGGGTTTGAACACTGAAGCTTTCTTT

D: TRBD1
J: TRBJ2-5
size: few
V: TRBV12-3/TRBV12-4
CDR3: CASSLRRGPISQETQYF
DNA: TGTGCCAGCAGTTTAAGAAGGGGGCCGATCTCCCAAGAGACCCAGTACTTC

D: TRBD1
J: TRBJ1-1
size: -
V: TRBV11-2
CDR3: CASSSRQGSTEAFF
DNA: TGTGCCAGCAGCTCCCGACAGGGGAGCACTGAAGCTTTCTTT

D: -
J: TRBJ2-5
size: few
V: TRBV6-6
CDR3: CASSYPATETQYF
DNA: TGTGCCAGCAGTTACCCGGCAACGGAGACCCAGTACTTC

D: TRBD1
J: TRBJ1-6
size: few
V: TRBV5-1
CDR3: CASSFSGTGGSLHF
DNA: TGCGCCAGCAGCTTTTCCGGGACAGGAGGTTCCCTCCACTTT

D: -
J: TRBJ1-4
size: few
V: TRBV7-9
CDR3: CASSSQGTNEKLFF
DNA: TGTGCCAGCAGCTCACAGGGTACTAATGAAAAACTGTTTTTT

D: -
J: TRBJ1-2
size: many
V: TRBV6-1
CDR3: CASREAGAYGYTF
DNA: TGTGCCAGCAGAGAAGCAGGGGCCTATGGCTACACCTTC

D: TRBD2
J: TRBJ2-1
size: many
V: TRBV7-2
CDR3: CASSTDSGNGEQFF
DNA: TGTGCCAGCAGCACCGATAGCGGGAATGGTGAGCAGTTCTTC

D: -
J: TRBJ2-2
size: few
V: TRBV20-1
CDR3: CSASGRGFTGELFF
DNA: TGCAGTGCTAGTGGCAGGGGATTCACCGGGGAGCTGTTTTTT

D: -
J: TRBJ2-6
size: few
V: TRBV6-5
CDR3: CASSYFGASRSGANVLTF
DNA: TGTGCCAGCAGTTACTTCGGGGCTTCTAGGTCCGGGGCCAACGTCCTGACTTTC

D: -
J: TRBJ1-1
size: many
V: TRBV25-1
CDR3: CASSEFEQPPGAFF
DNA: TGTGCCAGCAGTGAATTTGAGCAGCCCCCGGGAGCTTTCTTT

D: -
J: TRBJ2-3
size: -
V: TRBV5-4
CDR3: CASSSGGTSTDTQYF
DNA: TGTGCCAGCAGCTCGGGTGGGACTAGCACAGATACGCAGTATTTT

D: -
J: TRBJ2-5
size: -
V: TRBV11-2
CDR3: CASSFGVSGTQYF
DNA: TGTGCCAGCAGCTTCGGGGTCTCAGGGACCCAGTACTTC

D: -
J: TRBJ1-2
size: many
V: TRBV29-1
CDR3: CSVNGYTF
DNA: TGCAGCGTTAATGGCTACACCTTC

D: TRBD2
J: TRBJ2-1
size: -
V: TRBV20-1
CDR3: CSASAGLAGVREQFF
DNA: TGCAGTGCTAGTGCAGGACTAGCGGGGGTCAGAGAGCAGTTCTTC

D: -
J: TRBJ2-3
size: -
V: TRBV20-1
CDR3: CSAPRDGGYSTDTQYF
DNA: TGCAGTGCCCCCAGGGACGGGGGCTATAGCACAGATACGCAGTATTTT

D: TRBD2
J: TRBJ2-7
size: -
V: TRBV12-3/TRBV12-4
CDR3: CASSPWGAGNYEQYF
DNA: TGTGCCAGCAGTCCCTGGGGAGCGGGGAACTACGAGCAGTACTTC

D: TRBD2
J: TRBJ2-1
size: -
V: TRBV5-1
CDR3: CASSSPAGGRGEQFF
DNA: TGCGCCAGCAGCTCACCGGCGGGGGGGCGGGGTGAGCAGTTCTTC

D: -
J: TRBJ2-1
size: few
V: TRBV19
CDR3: CASSAHHTLHDEQFF
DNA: TGTGCCAGTAGTGCTCACCACACCCTACACGATGAGCAGTTCTTC

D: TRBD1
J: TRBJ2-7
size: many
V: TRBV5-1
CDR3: CASTRQGSHEQYF
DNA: TGCGCCAGCACCCGACAGGGTTCCCACGAGCAGTACTTC

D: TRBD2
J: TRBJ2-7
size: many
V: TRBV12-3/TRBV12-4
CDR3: CASSSGSTGYEQYF
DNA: TGTGCCAGCAGTAGCGGGAGTACCGGGTACGAGCAGTACTTC

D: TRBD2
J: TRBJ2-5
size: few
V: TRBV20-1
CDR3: CSAKLAGIQETQYF
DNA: TGCAGTGCCAAATTAGCGGGGATCCAAGAGACCCAGTACTTC

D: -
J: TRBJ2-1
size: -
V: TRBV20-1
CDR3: CSATKLWTAYNEQFF
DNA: TGCAGTGCTACGAAACTATGGACGGCCTACAATGAGCAGTTCTTC

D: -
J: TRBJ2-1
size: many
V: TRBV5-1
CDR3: CASSGHNEQFF
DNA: TGCGCCAGCAGCGGCCATAATGAGCAGTTCTTC

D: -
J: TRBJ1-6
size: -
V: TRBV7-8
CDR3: CASSPRTVSNSPLHF
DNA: TGTGCCAGCAGCCCGCGTACAGTCAGTAATTCACCCCTCCACTTT

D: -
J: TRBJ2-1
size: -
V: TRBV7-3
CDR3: CASSAQGGYNEQFF
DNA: TGTGCCAGCAGCGCACAGGGTGGCTACAATGAGCAGTTCTTC

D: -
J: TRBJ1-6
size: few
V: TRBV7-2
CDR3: CASSLVGENSPLHF
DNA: TGTGCCAGCAGCTTAGTCGGGGAAAATTCACCCCTCCACTTT

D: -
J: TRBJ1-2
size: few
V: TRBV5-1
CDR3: CASSFSGTYGYTF
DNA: TGCGCCAGCAGCTTTTCGGGAACCTATGGCTACACCTTC

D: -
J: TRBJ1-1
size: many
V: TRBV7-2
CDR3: CASSYLGHVNTEAFF
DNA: TGTGCCAGCAGCTATCTCGGACACGTGAACACTGAAGCTTTCTTT

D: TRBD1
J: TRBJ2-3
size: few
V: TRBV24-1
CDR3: CATSDPTGTGLDTQYF
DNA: TGTGCCACCAGTGATCCTACCGGGACAGGGTTAGATACGCAGTATTTT

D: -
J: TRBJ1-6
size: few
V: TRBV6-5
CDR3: CASSLDPENLPLHF
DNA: TGTGCCAGCAGTTTGGACCCGGAAAATCTACCCCTCCACTTT

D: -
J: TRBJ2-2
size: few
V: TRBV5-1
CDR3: CASSLTNTNTGELFF
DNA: TGCGCCAGCAGCTTGACCAACACGAACACCGGGGAGCTGTTTTTT

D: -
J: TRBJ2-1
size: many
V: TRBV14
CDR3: CASSSTTSSYNEQFF
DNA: TGTGCCAGCAGCTCTACTACGAGCTCCTACAATGAGCAGTTCTTC